Included here is one TCR beta chain sequence, with context. Its antigen is not identified. Primers used in a second PCR of roughly 6 to 11 cycles were a sample-barcoded 5' primer and a J-beta primer mix. TCRdb re-derived calls from the 5' RACE reads in MiXCR, one entry per CDR3 protein. Among roughly 800,000 distinct CDR3 sequences, under 40% were seen once, and the ten largest hold 10% to 15%. This sample was taken from a study of blood T cells in healthy people across ages. Overall study results and limits: Per million T cells, TCR beta diversity dropped roughly linearly as age increased. Because sorting was not performed, PBMCs prevented conclusive naive versus antigen-experienced comparison.

The CDR3 has 12 residues. Germline V lookup: CDR1 DFQATT, CDR2 SNEGSKA (reference sequence). The germline V and J ends were trimmed by 6 bases and 2 bases, with 10 bases remaining between them. Specimen: blood. This chain connects TRBV20-1 to TRBJ1-2, with TRBD1 as a possible D gene (6 bases). This sequence was found in a man younger than 35 in good health. CDR3 bases: TGCAGTGCCGTGACAGGAAACTATGGCTACACCTTC. Protein product: CSAVTGNYGYTF.